This entry is about one T cell receptor (beta chain). Its antigen target is currently unknown. Base qualities were left out, and no much larger clone turns up one base away. This was a case-control study nested in a cohort of healthcare workers in London, UK, who had nasopharyngeal swab PCR tests and blood samples taken every week. Healthcare workers were enrolled in the week of the UK lockdown, from 23 to 31 March 2020, and were followed every week for up to roughly 15 weeks. V gives up 1 base and J gives up 8 bases, and the segment between their germline ends measures 11 bases. The CDR3 runs 13 amino acids, cysteine and phenylalanine included. The entry retains the CDR3 DNA only, 39 bases that are in frame from base 1. Reading the germline V gene gives CDR1 SGHVS and CDR2 FNYEAQ. Receptors were amplified or captured by 5' RACE. Sequenced using a NextSeq 500. To correct for sequencing error and PCR bias, the TCR library protocol tagged individual cDNA molecules with unique molecular identifiers. Sequencing covered both TCR alpha and beta chains, and within each sample the abundances of alpha and beta sequences were tightly co-correlated. As for how the authors treated the data: Decombinator V4 was used to annotate the V gene, J gene and CDR3 of the TCR sequences. Expanded TCRs were defined as changing significantly between any two time points under a Poisson model with p below 0.0001. TCR abundances were normalised to the total number of TCRs sequenced in each sample and reported as counts per million. TRAV1-2 paired with TRAJ12, TRAJ20 or TRAJ33 defined MAIT TCRs, while TRAV10 paired with TRAJ18 defined iNKT TCRs. VDJdb, accessed on 1 November 2021, was searched for TCRs annotated for CMV, EBV and SARS-CoV-2, and TCRs annotated for more than one antigen were excluded. TCRdb took the public reads, trimmed them with fastp at Q25, ran MiXCR for clone calling and kept in-frame beta chains. Rows are unified per CDR3 protein, each entry keeping the most common DNA and genes. The V and J calls reflect TCRdb's pipeline rather than the authors' work. The sample records about 87,000 distinct CDR3 sequences, approximately 15% of which are singletons. 5% to 7.5% of the sample is in the top ten clones.

This sample is part of a study of early T cells in non-severe SARS-CoV-2 infection (dated by TCRdb to the early 2020s). Background on the whole study: Because TCR sequencing was done on bulk RNA from unsorted whole blood, the alpha and beta chains could not be paired. What the research found in general, with its limitations: VDJdb matching was skewed toward anti-spike CD8 responses and likely underestimated virus-specific expansions by missing private and CD4 specificities.

What was sequenced was whole blood. The chain uses TRBV7-6 and TRBJ1-1; a tentative D call is TRBD1 (5 bases match). The receptor comes from an adult who was a healthcare worker with PCR-confirmed SARS-CoV-2 infection or an uninfected control (not recorded which). The CDR3 reads CASSLGGSQEAFF. The sequenced DNA is TGTGCCAGCAGCTTAGGGGGGTCCCAAGAAGCTTTCTTT.